The present T cell receptor beta chain was sequenced within a study of T cell repertoires in cytomegalovirus infection. At the level of the study: TCR beta signatures that were public indicated CMV infection and matching HLA type.

TCRdb recomputed calls from the reads with MiXCR, one row per CDR3 protein. The table has about 920,000 distinct CDR3 sequences, under 40% seen once. A few counts support this clonotype. Antigen: not known. The CDR3 has 14 amino acids. V lost 7 bases, J lost 8 bases, and 20 bases lay in between. CDR1 is SGHVS, CDR2 FNYEAQ, per germline. This specimen consisted of cultured CD8+ T cells from PBMCs, obtained from culture after CMV antigen stimulation. The rearrangement joins TRBV7-6 to TRBJ1-2; D is uncertain. The clonotype originates from a human donor in good health (CMV status not recorded). Some clones in this sample may be carry-over from other donors' samples. The CDR3 DNA is TGTGCCAGCACGCCGACCGGGAACCTTGGGGGCTACACCTTC. Translating it yields CASTPTGNLGGYTF.